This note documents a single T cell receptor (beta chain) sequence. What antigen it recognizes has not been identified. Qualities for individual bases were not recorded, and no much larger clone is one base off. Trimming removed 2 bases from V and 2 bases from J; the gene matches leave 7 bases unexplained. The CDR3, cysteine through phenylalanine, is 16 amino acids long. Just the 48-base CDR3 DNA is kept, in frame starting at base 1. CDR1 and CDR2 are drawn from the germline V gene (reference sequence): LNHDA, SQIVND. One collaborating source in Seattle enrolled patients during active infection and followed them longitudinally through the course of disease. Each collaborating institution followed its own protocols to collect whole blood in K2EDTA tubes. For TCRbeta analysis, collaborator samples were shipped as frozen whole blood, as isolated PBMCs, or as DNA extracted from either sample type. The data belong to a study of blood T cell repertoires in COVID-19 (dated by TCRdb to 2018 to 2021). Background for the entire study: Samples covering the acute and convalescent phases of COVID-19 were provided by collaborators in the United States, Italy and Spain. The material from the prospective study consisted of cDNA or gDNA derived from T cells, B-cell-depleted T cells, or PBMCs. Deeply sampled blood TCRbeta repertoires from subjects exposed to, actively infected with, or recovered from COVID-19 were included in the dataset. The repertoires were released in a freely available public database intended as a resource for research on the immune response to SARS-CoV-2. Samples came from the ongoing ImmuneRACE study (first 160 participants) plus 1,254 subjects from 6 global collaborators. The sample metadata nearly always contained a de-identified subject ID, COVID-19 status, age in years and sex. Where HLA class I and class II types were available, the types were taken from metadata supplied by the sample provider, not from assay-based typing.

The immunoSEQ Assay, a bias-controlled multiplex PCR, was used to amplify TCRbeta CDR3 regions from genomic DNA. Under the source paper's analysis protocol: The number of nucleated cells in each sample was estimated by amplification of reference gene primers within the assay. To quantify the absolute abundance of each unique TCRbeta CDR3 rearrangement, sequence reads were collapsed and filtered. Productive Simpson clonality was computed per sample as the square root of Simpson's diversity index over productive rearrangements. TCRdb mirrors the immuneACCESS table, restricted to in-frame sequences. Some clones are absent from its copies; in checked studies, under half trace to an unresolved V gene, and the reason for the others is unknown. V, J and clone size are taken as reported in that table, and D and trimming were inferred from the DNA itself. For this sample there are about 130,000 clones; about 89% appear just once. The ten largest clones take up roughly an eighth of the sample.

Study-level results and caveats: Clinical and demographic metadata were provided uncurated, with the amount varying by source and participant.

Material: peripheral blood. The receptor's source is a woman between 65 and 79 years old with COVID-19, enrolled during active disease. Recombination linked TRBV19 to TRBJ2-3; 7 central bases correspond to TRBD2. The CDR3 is CASSITASGLTDTQYF. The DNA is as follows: TGTGCCAGTAGTATAACGGCTAGCGGTCTCACAGATACGCAGTATTTT.